These 29 T cell receptor beta chains originate from one sample sequenced in a study of T cell responses to AZD1222 COVID-19 vaccine. The table came from immunoSEQ multiplex PCR; TCRdb's copy has only in-frame clones and leaves some out. The sample shows 150,000 or so clones, around 90% of them seen only once. Specimen: peripheral blood, collected on day 0 of AZD1222 vaccination. The receptors were gathered from an adult in good health.

The gene calls are TRBV3-1 (or the pseudogene TRBV3-2) and TRBJ1-3, with D perhaps TRBD1 (5 bases). The CDR3 runs to 14 residues. The V and J ends lost 3 bases and 2 bases respectively, with 8 bases between them. Germline loops: CDR1 LGHDT, CDR2 YNNKEL (reference sequence). The CDR3 DNA reads TGTGCCAGCAGCCACTGGGGGACTGGAAACACCATATATTTT. Translation gives CASSHWGTGNTIYF.

The chain recombines TRBV6-5 with TRBJ1-4; D gene ambiguous. CDR1 MNHEY and CDR2 SVGAGI come from the germline V gene. The V gene lost 5 bases and the J gene lost 3 bases, with 13 bases spanning the gap. The CDR3 spans 15 residues. The CDR3 DNA is TGTGCCAGCAGTACTCCGGGAGGATCTAATGAAAAACTGTTTTTT. Translation gives CASSTPGGSNEKLFF.

The V call is TRBV4-3, the J call TRBJ1-1; D is undetermined. Trimming took 1 base from V and 2 from J, leaving 5 bases between them. Germline CDR1 and CDR2: LGHNA and YSLEER. The CDR3 is 13 amino acids. CDR3 loop: CASSQGVNTEAFF. CDR3 nucleotide sequence: TGCGCCAGCAGCCAAGGCGTAAACACTGAAGCTTTCTTT.

The rearrangement links TRBV2 to TRBJ2-7, with a weak D call TRBD1 (6 bases). This CDR3 region has 15 residues. Germline CDR1 is SNHLY and CDR2 is FYNNEI. The V gene lost 0 bases and the J gene lost 2 bases, with 11 bases spanning the gap. In nucleotides, the CDR3 is TGTGCCAGCAGTGAAGCACAGGGTATTGCCTACGAGCAGTACTTC. It is translated as CASSEAQGIAYEQYF.

In this sample, this clone turned up once. This rearrangement joins TRBV5-1 to TRBJ2-1, with D unclear. With 0 bases removed from V and 8 bases from J, the gap between germline ends came to 15 bases. There are 15 residues in the CDR3. Germline CDR1 SGHRS, CDR2 YFSETQ. CDR3 coding DNA: TGCGCCAGCAGCTTGGCGAGGCCCCCTAGGGATGAGCAGTTCTTC. Residues: CASSLARPPRDEQFF.

The rearrangement links TRBV28 to TRBJ2-2; TRBD2 might be the D (6 bases). Trimming left V 7 bases short and J 7 bases short, with 16 bases between. Germline V lookup: CDR1 MDHEN, CDR2 SYDVKM. CDR3 size: 14 residues. CDR3 loop: CASTSRGRSGELFF. The DNA for the CDR3 is TGTGCCAGCACCTCCCGGGGGAGAAGCGGGGAGCTGTTTTTT.

V usage is TRBV7-9 and J usage is TRBJ1-1; no firm D call. Germline loops: CDR1 SEHNR, CDR2 FQNEAQ (reference sequence). The CDR3 consists of 13 residues. Between the trimmed V and J ends, which lost 3 bases and 1 base, there was a span of 6 bases. CDR3 nucleotides: TGTGCCAGCAGCTTTGAGGAGAACACTGAAGCTTTCTTT. It codes for CASSFEENTEAFF.

The chain couples TRBV5-8 to TRBJ1-1; D might be TRBD1 (6 bases). The CDR3 contains 14 residues. Trimming removed 0 bases at V and 4 bases at J, with 10 bases between. Per the germline V gene, CDR1 is SGHTS and CDR2 is YDEGEE. The CDR3 loop is CASSLAGDSTEAFF. CDR3 nucleotides: TGTGCCAGCAGCTTGGCAGGGGACTCCACTGAAGCTTTCTTT.

CDR3 nucleotide sequence: TGTGCCAGCAGCTTAGTTGGAATGACAGGGTTCACCGGGGAGCTGTTTTTT. It specifies CASSLVGMTGFTGELFF. The V and J genes are TRBV11-2 and TRBJ2-2, with 7 bases aligning to TRBD1. The V gene end was trimmed by 1 base and the J gene end by 4 bases; junction bases not matched to a gene: 9. Germline V gene data show CDR1 as SGHAT and CDR2 as FQNNGV. The CDR3 has 17 residues.

The V gene is TRBV5-4, the J gene TRBJ1-1; D is undetermined. The CDR3 consists of 14 residues. Trimming removed 3 bases from V and 1 base from J, with 10 bases in between. In germline, CDR1 is SGHNT, CDR2 YYREEE (reference sequence). This CDR3 reads CASSSGLGNTEAFF. Written as DNA, the CDR3 is TGTGCCAGCAGCTCCGGATTGGGGAACACTGAAGCTTTCTTT.

This rearrangement joins TRBV12-3 or TRBV12-4 to TRBJ2-1; TRBD2 might be the D (5 bases). The length of the CDR3 is 12 residues. Trimming removed 9 bases from V and 8 bases from J, with 14 bases in between. The chain's CDR3 is CASGQGLDEQFF. CDR3 in DNA: TGTGCCAGTGGCCAAGGACTGGATGAGCAGTTCTTC.

The rearrangement links TRBV19 to TRBJ1-2, with D perhaps matching TRBD1 (6 bases). Germline CDR1 reads LNHDA; CDR2 reads SQIVND (reference sequence). V was shortened by 4 bases and J by 5 bases, with 11 bases between the two germline ends. The CDR3 runs to 13 residues. CDR3 coding DNA: TGTGCCAGTAGTACCCAGGGGTGGTATGGCTACACCTTC. Translation: CASSTQGWYGYTF.

The count of this clone is one. The J gene is TRBJ1-5, the V gene TRBV7-2, with a possible D match to TRBD1 (5 bases). Deletions cut 5 bases from V and 0 bases from J, with 20 bases between. The CDR3 covers 18 residues. CDR1 is SGHTA, CDR2 FQGNSA, per germline. The CDR3 coding sequence is TGTGCCAGCAGCGCCCATATCCGGGGGGGTTATAGCAATCAGCCCCAGCATTTT. This sequence encodes CASSAHIRGGYSNQPQHF.

This rearrangement joins TRBV6-2 or TRBV6-3 to TRBJ2-7; D uncertain. This CDR3 region has 12 residues. The germline gives CDR1 MNHEY, CDR2 SVGEGT. V was cut by 5 bases and J by 2 bases, with 7 bases left in between. CDR3 bases: TGTGCCAGCAGTCGAACCCCCTACGAGCAGTACTTC. Protein sequence: CASSRTPYEQYF.

The DNA for the CDR3 is TGTGCCAGTAGTATTTTCCAGGGGCTGGATTCACCCCTCCACTTT. Encoded protein: CASSIFQGLDSPLHF. V is TRBV19 and J is TRBJ1-6, with TRBD1 as a possible D gene (6 bases). This CDR3 is built from 15 residues. Trimming pared 3 bases from V and 8 bases from J, leaving 14 bases between. Germline V CDR1 and CDR2: LNHDA, SQIVND (reference sequence).

The chain has TRBV6-5 and TRBJ2-1; tentatively, D is TRBD1 (6 bases). Per the germline V gene, CDR1 is MNHEY and CDR2 is SVGAGI. The CDR3 contains 15 residues. Trimming stripped 6 bases from V and 0 bases from J, with 12 bases between. This CDR3 reads CASRSGASSYNEQFF. DNA for the CDR3: TGTGCCAGCAGATCAGGGGCGAGCTCCTACAATGAGCAGTTCTTC.

The J gene is TRBJ1-3, the V gene TRBV4-1; D unresolved. Per germline, CDR1 MGHRA and CDR2 YSYEKL. Trimming took 7 bases from V and 0 from J, leaving 16 bases between them. The CDR3 runs 16 residues. The CDR3 sequence is CASTPRAGYSGNTIYF. The CDR3 DNA is TGCGCCAGCACCCCAAGAGCAGGTTACTCTGGAAACACCATATATTTT.

The gene calls are TRBV27 and TRBJ1-2; tentative D call: TRBD1 (5 bases). The V and J ends lost 3 bases and 4 bases respectively, with 18 bases between them. This CDR3 spans 16 amino acids. CDR1 is MNHEY and CDR2 is SMNVEV in the germline V gene (reference sequence). The CDR3 DNA is TGTGCCAGCAGTTTCTTAGGTGGGGGTAGGGGCTATGGCTACACCTTC. Translated, it gives CASSFLGGGRGYGYTF.

CDR3 DNA: TGTGCCAGCAGCATTGAAAGAAGGACTGAAGCTTTCTTT. Its translation: CASSIERRTEAFF. This chain uses TRBV2 with TRBJ1-1; D gene uncertain. Germline CDR1 and CDR2: SNHLY and FYNNEI. V was clipped by 6 bases and J by 5 bases, with 13 bases between them. The length of the CDR3 is 13 residues.

The chain links TRBV5-8 to TRBJ1-5; D remains ambiguous. The germline V and J ends were trimmed by 2 bases and 6 bases, with 15 bases remaining between them. CDR1 and CDR2 (germline): SGHTS, YDEGEE. The CDR3 has 15 amino acids. The CDR3 is CASSFWGIDSQPQHF. The CDR3 coding sequence is TGTGCCAGCAGCTTCTGGGGAATTGATAGTCAGCCCCAGCATTTT.

The rearrangement joins TRBV7-2 to TRBJ1-2, with D possibly matching TRBD1 (6 bases). CDR1 SGHTA and CDR2 FQGNSA come from the germline V gene. CDR3 length equals 16 residues. Trimming pared 5 bases from V and 5 bases from J, leaving 21 bases between. CDR3 bases: TGTGCCAGCAGCCCCGCGGGGAGCAGGACAGTATATGGCTACACCTTC. Protein sequence: CASSPAGSRTVYGYTF.

CDR3 DNA sequence: TGTGCCAGTAATTTCCGGGACAGGCCCTACGAGCAGTACTTC. Translating it yields CASNFRDRPYEQYF. This rearrangement joins TRBV19 to TRBJ2-7; 8 positions match TRBD1. Germline V gene data show CDR1 as LNHDA and CDR2 as SQIVND (reference sequence). The CDR3 length is 14 residues. J gave up 2 bases and V 7 bases, and 7 bases lay outside the gene matches.

The CDR3 sequence: CASSRTSGAYNEQFF. CDR3 in DNA: TGTGCCAGCAGCAGGACTAGCGGGGCCTACAATGAGCAGTTCTTC. V is TRBV11-2 and J is TRBJ2-1; 12 bases agree with TRBD2. The CDR3 loop spans 15 amino acids. The V gene's germline CDR1 is SGHAT and CDR2 FQNNGV. Trimming removed 5 bases from V and 2 bases from J; junction bases left unmatched: 1.

The V and J genes are TRBV6-4 and TRBJ2-3; 8 nucleotides line up with TRBD1. The ends lost 0 bases at V and 0 bases at J; junction bases unmatched: 2. Germline values: CDR1 MRHNA, CDR2 SNTAGT. The CDR3 spans 16 residues. The chain's CDR3 is CASSDSWTGSTDTQYF. The CDR3 DNA reads as TGTGCCAGCAGTGACTCCTGGACAGGGAGCACAGATACGCAGTATTTT.

V gene TRBV5-1 combines with J gene TRBJ2-1; 10 bases are a match to TRBD2. The junction had 9 bases not matched to a gene; V was cut back by 4 bases and J by 8 bases. The germline CDR1 and CDR2 sequences are SGHRS and YFSETQ. This CDR3 is built from 15 residues. The CDR3 protein is CASSIPSGGLDEQFF. CDR3 sequence (DNA): TGCGCCAGCAGCATCCCTAGCGGGGGTCTAGATGAGCAGTTCTTC.

The chain joins TRBV10-3 to TRBJ2-7; D ambiguous. Germline V gene data show CDR1 as ENHRY and CDR2 as SYGVKD. V lost 1 base to trimming and J lost 4 bases, with 8 bases between them. The CDR3 contains 13 residues. This CDR3 is CAISEFTAYEQYF. The CDR3 DNA sequence: TGTGCCATCAGTGAGTTTACGGCTTACGAGCAGTACTTC.

The V call is TRBV19, the J call TRBJ2-3, with 7 bases fitting TRBD1. This CDR3 is 16 amino acids long. Unmatched junction bases numbered 7, after V lost 1 base and J lost 3 bases. Germline assignment: CDR1 LNHDA and CDR2 SQIVND (reference sequence). The CDR3: CASSIGSGTATDTQYF. The CDR3 DNA is TGTGCCAGTAGTATAGGGTCCGGGACAGCTACAGATACGCAGTATTTT.

V and J are TRBV4-2 and TRBJ1-1, with D hard to call. Germline loops: CDR1 LGHNA, CDR2 YNFKEQ. V lost 4 bases, J lost 2 bases, and 14 bases lay in between. CDR3 length: 15 residues. CDR3 DNA: TGTGCCAGCAGCCCTGGGTCAGGTGGAAACACTGAAGCTTTCTTT. Its protein product is CASSPGSGGNTEAFF.

This clone was picked up one time. The gene calls are TRBV5-1 and TRBJ1-2; 8 positions match TRBD1. V lost 5 bases, J lost 2 bases, and 5 bases stayed unmatched. CDR3 length: 14 amino acids. In germline, CDR1 is SGHRS, CDR2 YFSETQ. The CDR3 nucleotides read TGCGCCAGCAGGATGGGACAGGCGAACTATGGCTACACCTTC. This sequence encodes CASRMGQANYGYTF.